This T cell receptor beta chain was identified during a study of blood T cells in healthy people across ages. In the study overall: Roughly one uniquely barcoded beta molecule per two T cells was captured.

Through a sample-barcoded 5' primer and a J-beta primer mix, a second PCR was run for roughly 6 to 11 cycles. TCRdb reprocessed the 5' RACE reads via MiXCR and lists one record per CDR3 protein. Of 550,000 to 650,000 distinct CDR3 sequences in the sample, approximately 30% were seen once. Donors gave around 10 milliliters of peripheral blood apiece. The germline CDR1 and CDR2 sequences are SEHNR and FQNEAQ (reference sequence). The CDR3 is made up of 14 amino acids. V lost 1 base to trimming and J lost 10 bases, with 16 bases between them. The clonotype originates from a woman of 80 years or more in good health. This chain joins TRBV7-9 and TRBJ1-2; D is uncertain. The sequenced sample was blood. This chain's CDR3 is CASSLESVQTTYTF. CDR3 nucleotide sequence: TGTGCCAGCAGCTTAGAGTCCGTACAGACTACCTACACCTTC.